This T cell receptor beta chain was identified during a study of T cells in Graves' hyperthyroidism and ophthalmopathy (dated by TCRdb to the late 2010s). About the full investigation: TCR V-J signatures able to tell the groups apart were searched for in a discovery cohort of 95 to 100 patients, of whom around 42 had Graves' ophthalmopathy and some 60 had stable Graves' hyperthyroidism. An independent validation cohort of under 20 hyperthyroidism patients and 17 patients who later progressed to ophthalmopathy tested prospective prediction of ophthalmopathy. For training and testing, the approximately 97 patients in the discovery cohort were randomly divided in a 7:3 ratio. In more than five Graves' hyperthyroidism patients, the study also compared T-cell repertoires from thyroid tissue with T-cell repertoires from blood. After sampling, hyperthyroidism patients received methimazole starting at 30 mg daily, and ophthalmopathy patients received high-dose intravenous methylprednisolone. TCR Vbeta CDR3 sequencing of around 130 peripheral blood samples (fewer than 45 ophthalmopathy, over 70 hyperthyroidism and approximately 17 progressor patients) is reported in the paper.

Study-wide conclusions, independent of this receptor: Sample size was not statistically predetermined, and investigators were not blinded to group allocation. In validation, progression to ophthalmopathy was predicted by the model with 70.59% sensitivity and nearly 75% specificity, a median of around 5.9 months before onset. Most expanded thyroid clonotypes (frequency above 0.001) were also found in blood, which suggests that blood repertoires may mirror thyroid immune responses. A model built on a 13 V-J signature distinguished ophthalmopathy from stable hyperthyroidism, reaching 87.88% sensitivity and under 84% specificity in cross-validation and 80%/75% in testing.

The TCR beta CDR3 regions were amplified from the RNA transcripts. For the first round of RT-PCR on the TCR CDR3, the HTBI primer set was used together with the Qiagen OneStep RT-PCR kit. A second multiplex PCR round built the libraries, followed by size selection and purification. The libraries were sequenced on an Illumina HiSeq2000 using paired-end 100 bp reads. In the authors' own workflow: SOAPnuke was used to process the raw data, throwing out any read that contained adapters or uncalled bases, had a mean Phred below 15, or lacked an exact constant-primer or identifier match. High-quality paired reads were merged using COPE v1.2.5, and each unique nucleotide sequence was defined as a clonotype. MiTCR v1.1 was used to align the clonotypes against IMGT TRBV, TRBD and TRBJ reference segments. The analysis was restricted to V-J combinations with a frequency above 0.0001, which together covered just over 98% of the repertoires. A TCS score was defined as the ratio of F50 (clonal expansion) to E x V (chaos), with BLOSUM62-based TCRdist applied between CDR3 peptides within each V-J. Welch's t-statistics and random forest reduced 500 to 650 V-J features to around 14, which were used in a naive Bayes classifier (R e1071). The similarity between thyroid and blood repertoires was quantified using the Morisita-Horn index. TCRdb passed the public sequencing reads through fastp at Q25 and MiXCR, retaining productive beta sequences. Identical CDR3 protein sequences are pooled into one entry, listed with their most common genes and DNA. The V and J calls and clone size are TCRdb's, not the authors'. The sample profile shows 500,000 to 750,000 distinct CDR3 sequences; roughly 50% of them were found once. Around 8% of the sample is taken by the ten largest.

This clonotype was found once. Its binding antigen is unknown. A much larger clone lies a single base off, so this may be a read error. In the germline V gene, CDR1 corresponds to SGHTA and CDR2 to FQGNSA. The CDR3, cysteine through phenylalanine, is 12 amino acids long. Only the CDR3 DNA is retained, 36 bases long and in frame from the first base. A patient counted as having stable Graves' hyperthyroidism if no progression to ophthalmopathy occurred over 18 months of follow-up. Hyperthyroidism patients were aged 18 to 65 years and newly diagnosed, with disease duration of less than 2 months. Patients with uncontrolled infections, other autoimmune diseases, pregnancy or lactation were excluded. Diagnoses were based on clinical symptoms, serum thyroxine and TRAb, thyroid ultrasound and orbital computed tomography. Total RNA was extracted with Trizol reagent, and quality was checked on an Agilent 2100 Bioanalyzer.

Sequencing input: peripheral blood or thyroid tissue (not recorded which). The chain uses TRBV7-2 and TRBJ1-2, and perhaps TRBD1 as D gene, on 6 matching bases. The source of this sequence is a woman between 18 and 29 years old with Graves' hyperthyroidism. CDR3 loop: CASSQGGGGCTF. The DNA sequence is as follows: TGCGCCAGCAGCCAGGGTGGTGGGGGCTGCACCTTC.